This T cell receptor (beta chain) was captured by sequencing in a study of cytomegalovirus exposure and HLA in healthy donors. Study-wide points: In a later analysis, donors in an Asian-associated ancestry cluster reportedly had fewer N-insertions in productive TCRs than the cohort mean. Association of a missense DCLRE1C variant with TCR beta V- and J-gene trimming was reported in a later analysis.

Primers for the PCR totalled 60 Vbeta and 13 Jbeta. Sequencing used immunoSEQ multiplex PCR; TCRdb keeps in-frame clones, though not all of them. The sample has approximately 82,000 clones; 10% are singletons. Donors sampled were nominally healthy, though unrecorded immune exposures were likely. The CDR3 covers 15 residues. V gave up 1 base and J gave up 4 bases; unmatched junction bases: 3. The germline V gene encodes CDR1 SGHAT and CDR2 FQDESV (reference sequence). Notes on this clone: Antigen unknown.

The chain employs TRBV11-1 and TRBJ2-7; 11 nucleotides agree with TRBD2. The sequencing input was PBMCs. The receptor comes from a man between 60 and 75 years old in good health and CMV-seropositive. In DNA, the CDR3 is TGTGCCAGCAGCTTAGGAACTAGCGGGAGTTACGAGCAGTACTTC. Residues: CASSLGTSGSYEQYF.